This entry lists 9 T cell receptor beta chains sequenced from one sample in a study of OX40 agonist ivuxolimab in advanced cancers. Produced via immunoSEQ multiplex PCR; TCRdb's table is partial and in-frame only. This sample carries some 82,000 clones, about 91% of them seen once, and the ten largest clones take 0.65% to 0.95%. The starting material was CD4+ or CD8+ T cells sorted from blood, obtained in a trial of the OX40 agonist ivuxolimab. Receptors were obtained from an adult with an advanced solid tumor such as melanoma, head and neck, liver or kidney cancer.

The gene calls are TRBV14 and TRBJ1-1; no clear D. CDR3 length: 15 amino acids. The germline V and J ends were trimmed by 2 bases and 0 bases, with 10 bases remaining between them. Germline V gene sequence: CDR1 SGHDN, CDR2 FVKESK. The chain's CDR3 is CASSQRVFMNTEAFF. The CDR3 bases are TGTGCCAGCAGCCAAAGGGTGTTCATGAACACTGAAGCTTTCTTT.

In its sample, this clone was seen once. V is TRBV27 and J is TRBJ1-1; weak D call: TRBD1 (6 bases). V was shortened by 7 bases and J by 0 bases, with 12 bases between the two germline ends. This CDR3 has 14 amino acids. Germline V gene data show CDR1 as MNHEY and CDR2 as SMNVEV (reference sequence). The CDR3 DNA is TGTGCCAGCATCCGACGGGGGCTGAACACTGAAGCTTTCTTT. Translated: CASIRRGLNTEAFF.

The rearrangement links TRBV28 to TRBJ1-2, with D unclear. This CDR3 has 12 residues. V gave up 4 bases and J gave up 2 bases, with 5 bases separating them. Germline-derived CDR1 and CDR2 are MDHEN and SYDVKM. This CDR3 reads CASSYQNYGYTF. DNA of the CDR3: TGTGCCAGCAGTTACCAAAACTATGGCTACACCTTC.

The V call is TRBV28, the J call TRBJ2-2; possibly TRBD2 for D (5 bases). This CDR3 has 13 amino acids. From germline, CDR1 is MDHEN and CDR2 SYDVKM. The V and J ends lost 6 bases and 1 base respectively, with 6 bases between them. CDR3: CASSGLNTGELFF. The CDR3 region has the DNA TGTGCCAGCAGCGGACTGAACACCGGGGAGCTGTTTTTT.

V usage is TRBV15 and J usage is TRBJ2-3, with TRBD1 matching over 9 bases. This CDR3 is built from 19 residues. The V segment lost 2 bases and the J segment 4 bases; nucleotides outside the gene matches: 16. The germline V gene has CDR1 LNHNV and CDR2 YYDKDF (reference sequence). Here the CDR3 reads CATSRHSSVPGQGPDTQYF. Written as DNA, the CDR3 is TGTGCCACCAGCAGACATTCCTCCGTTCCGGGACAGGGCCCAGATACGCAGTATTTT. Full variable domain (remainder filled in from reference TRBV15 and TRBJ2-3): DAMVIQNPRYQVTQFGKPVTLSCSQTLNHNVMYWYQQKSSQAPKLLFHYYDKDFNNEADTPDNFQSRRPNTSFCFLDIRSPGLGDTAMYLCATSRHSSVPGQGPDTQYFGPGTRLTVL.

The chain uses TRBV11-3 and TRBJ1-1; D call uncertain. The CDR3 loop spans 13 amino acids. Germline V gives CDR1 SGHNT, CDR2 YENEEA. V lost 1 base and J lost 11, with 14 bases in between. The CDR3 region has the DNA TGTGCCAGCAGCTTAGGGCTGGAGGTCAGGGCTTTCTTT. It translates to CASSLGLEVRAFF.

The chain is built from TRBV29-1 and TRBJ2-5, with D perhaps TRBD1 or TRBD2 (5 bases each). There are 13 residues in the CDR3. V shed 4 bases and J shed 2 bases, with 11 bases lying between them. The germline V gene encodes CDR1 SQVTM and CDR2 ANQGSEA. Here the CDR3 reads CSVAVGGQETQYF. DNA of the CDR3: TGCAGCGTTGCGGTTGGGGGTCAAGAGACCCAGTACTTC.

The chain has TRBV29-1 and TRBJ1-1; D is possibly TRBD1 (6 bases). Germline V gives CDR1 SQVTM, CDR2 ANQGSEA. The CDR3 consists of 13 residues. Trimming left V 4 bases short and J 4 bases short, with 13 bases between. The CDR3 sequence: CSVVQGGGTEAFF. CDR3 DNA sequence: TGCAGCGTTGTCCAGGGAGGGGGCACTGAAGCTTTCTTT.

This chain connects TRBV29-1 to TRBJ1-2; D gene uncertain. The CDR3 sequence is 13 residues long. The germline V and J ends were trimmed by 1 base and 8 bases, with 14 bases remaining between them. Germline CDR1 and CDR2: SQVTM and ANQGSEA. CDR3 loop: CSVEVASLGGYTF. CDR3 in DNA: TGCAGCGTTGAAGTCGCAAGCCTCGGGGGCTACACCTTC.